The 18 T cell receptor beta chains reported below all come from one sample, sequenced in a study of a mutant IDH1 vaccine in newly diagnosed glioma (dated by TCRdb to the early 2020s). Reading the label with the study, this specimen's time point is: week 47, end of study. Each vaccine dose, consisting of 300 ug of a 20-mer mutant IDH1 peptide in Montanide, was administered subcutaneously with topical imiquimod. No antigen is known for these receptors. Libraries were constructed by the immunoSEQ multiplex PCR assay. The source is immuneACCESS, and TCRdb retained only in-frame sequences with V and J called. Part of the clones is not carried over; for the studies checked, unresolved V genes explain less than half of this, and the remainder is unexplained. The sample contains tens of thousands of clones, 83% of them found a single time. More than 3% of the sample is held by the ten biggest clonotypes.

The source was PBMCs, collected from a glioma patient whose treatment included an IDH1 peptide vaccine. These receptors all come from a woman in her forties or fifties with glioma.

The CDR3 here is CASSLKGGDTDTQYF. The CDR3 coding sequence is TGTGCCAGCAGCTTAAAAGGGGGTGACACAGATACGCAGTATTTT. V and J are TRBV7-2 and TRBJ2-3; perhaps TRBD1 as D (6 bases). Germline assignment: CDR1 SGHTA and CDR2 FQGNSA. The V and J ends lost 2 bases and 2 bases respectively, with 11 bases between them. This CDR3 is 15 amino acids long.

This clone appeared once. This chain uses TRBV4-1 with TRBJ1-4; D is perhaps TRBD1 (6 bases). V lost 0 bases and J 7 bases, leaving 15 bases between the germline ends. CDR1 MGHRA and CDR2 YSYEKL come from the germline V gene. The CDR3 totals 16 residues. As DNA, the CDR3 is TGCGCCAGCAGCCAAGATCCTGGCAGGGGCGTTGAAAAACTGTTTTTT. It codes for CASSQDPGRGVEKLFF.

The rearrangement joins TRBV7-8 to TRBJ2-7; 13 positions match TRBD2. From germline, CDR1 is SGHVS and CDR2 FQNEAQ. Germline trimming cut 5 bases from V and 0 bases from J; bases unmatched to any gene: 10. The CDR3 sequence is 18 residues long. This chain's CDR3 is CASSRLTSGGLSSYEQYF. The CDR3 DNA reads as TGTGCCAGCAGCCGCCTGACTAGCGGGGGGTTGAGCTCCTACGAGCAGTACTTC.

The genes are TRBV5-4 and TRBJ1-1; the D gene is possibly TRBD1 (6 bases). The CDR3 covers 15 residues. Germline V gives CDR1 SGHNT, CDR2 YYREEE (reference sequence). V was clipped by 3 bases and J by 1 base, with 13 bases between them. The DNA of the CDR3 is TGTGCCAGCAGCTCCACTCAGGACAGGAACACTGAAGCTTTCTTT. The encoded protein is CASSSTQDRNTEAFF.

The V and J genes are TRBV5-1 and TRBJ2-2, with 10 positions matching TRBD1. V dropped 4 bases and J dropped 7; count of bases not matched to a gene: 13. The germline gives CDR1 SGHRS, CDR2 YFSETQ. This CDR3 has 17 amino acids. The CDR3: CASSVKPGTGDGGELFF. Written as DNA, the CDR3 is TGCGCCAGCAGCGTCAAACCCGGGACAGGGGATGGCGGGGAGCTGTTTTTT. The complete variable domain, with remaining parts taken from reference TRBV5-1 and TRBJ2-2, reads KAGVTQTPRYLIKTRGQQVTLSCSPISGHRSVSWYQQTPGQGLQFLFEYFSETQRNKGNFPGRFSGRQFSNSRSEMNVSTLELGDSALYLCASSVKPGTGDGGELFFGEGSRLTVL.

This rearrangement joins TRBV18 to TRBJ2-5; D possibly corresponds to TRBD2 (6 bases). Trimming cost V 3 bases and J 4 bases, with 6 bases left between them. From germline, CDR1 is KGHSH and CDR2 LQKENI. CDR3 length: 12 amino acids. The CDR3, as DNA: TGTGCCAGCTCACCGGGGGGAGAGACCCAGTACTTC. Amino acids: CASSPGGETQYF.

The chain employs TRBV5-4 and TRBJ2-7, with 7 bases that match TRBD2. V lost 5 bases and J lost 3; bases outside the gene matches: 11. This CDR3 spans 15 amino acids. CDR1 and CDR2 from the germline V gene are SGHNT and YYREEE (reference sequence). The CDR3 sequence: CASSTVGSGDYEQYF. The CDR3 DNA sequence: TGTGCCAGCAGTACGGTGGGAAGCGGGGACTACGAGCAGTACTTC.

The rearrangement links TRBV9 to TRBJ2-7; 10 nucleotides match TRBD1. The CDR3 runs 15 residues. With 4 bases clipped from V and 5 bases from J, the junction kept 9 bases outside the gene matches. CDR1 and CDR2 (germline): SGDLS, YYNGEE. The CDR3 DNA reads TGTGCCAGCAGCCTTCGGACAGGGGGAAGCGACGAGCAGTACTTC. This encodes CASSLRTGGSDEQYF. The variable domain in full, with the rest retrieved from reference TRBV9 and TRBJ2-7, is DSGVTQTPKHLITATGQRVTLRCSPRSGDLSVYWYQQSLDQGLQFLIQYYNGEERAKGNILERFSAQQFPDLHSELNLSSLELGDSALYFCASSLRTGGSDEQYFGPGTRLTVT.

This sequence joins TRBV7-2 and TRBJ1-6; D remains unclear. Germline loops: CDR1 SGHTA, CDR2 FQGNSA. V lost 5 bases to trimming and J lost 6 bases, with 17 bases between them. The CDR3 is 16 residues long. The CDR3 DNA is TGTGCCAGCAGCCACCCACCGCGGTCCCCTAATTCACCCCTCCACTTT. It translates to CASSHPPRSPNSPLHF.

The CDR3 DNA sequence: TGTGCCAGCAGCGTGGACCACGAGCAGTACTTC. Translating it yields CASSVDHEQYF. This chain links TRBV2 with TRBJ2-7; no clear D. The length of the CDR3 is 11 residues. Germline-derived CDR1 and CDR2 are SNHLY and FYNNEI. Deletions cut 6 bases from V and 5 bases from J, with 8 bases between.

This chain uses TRBV29-1 with TRBJ1-1; D is possibly TRBD1 (5 bases). V dropped 5 bases and J dropped 2 bases, with 12 bases sitting between them. Germline values: CDR1 SQVTM, CDR2 ANQGSEA. This CDR3 has 13 amino acids. The CDR3 loop is CSVRGGENTEAFF. The CDR3 DNA reads as TGCAGCGTTCGTGGAGGGGAAAACACTGAAGCTTTCTTT.

This chain connects TRBV9 to TRBJ2-1, with D hard to call. This CDR3 has 13 amino acids. Trimming shortened V by 0 bases and J by 3 bases, and 4 bases separated the two germline ends. Germline V gives CDR1 SGDLS, CDR2 YYNGEE. CDR3 amino acids: CASSVADYNEQFF. The DNA for the CDR3 is TGTGCCAGCAGCGTAGCGGACTACAATGAGCAGTTCTTC.

This clone was counted a few times. CDR3 region: CASSYLDRPNTEAFF. CDR3 DNA sequence: TGTGCCAGCAGTTACTTGGACAGGCCGAACACTGAAGCTTTCTTT. The chain uses TRBV6-5 and TRBJ1-1; TRBD1 matches at 7 bases. Looked up from germline, CDR1 is MNHEY and CDR2 is SVGAGI. CDR3 length equals 15 residues. V gave up 1 base and J gave up 1 base; unmatched junction bases: 3.

The rearrangement links TRBV15 to TRBJ2-7; 7 positions match TRBD1. The CDR3 spans 15 residues. Germline-derived CDR1 and CDR2 are LNHNV and YYDKDF (reference sequence). The V gene end was trimmed by 2 bases and the J gene end by 4 bases; junction bases not matched to a gene: 8. The CDR3 DNA reads as TGTGCCACCAGCAGACCTGACAGGGCGGATTACGAGCAGTACTTC. Protein sequence: CATSRPDRADYEQYF.

The V call is TRBV6-1, the J call TRBJ1-2; unclear D gene. V gave up 6 bases and J gave up 4 bases, with 9 bases separating them. The CDR3 contains 12 residues. CDR1 is MNHNS and CDR2 is SASEGT in the germline V gene. The CDR3 nucleotides are TGTGCCAGCAGCTTGAACATCTATGGCTACACCTTC. Translating it yields CASSLNIYGYTF.

This clone has only one observation. The chain has TRBV5-1 and TRBJ2-7; 10 nucleotides match TRBD1. This CDR3 contains 16 residues. Germline CDR1 reads SGHRS; CDR2 reads YFSETQ. V lost 0 bases, J lost 6 bases, and 9 bases stayed unmatched. The chain's CDR3 is CASSLGGTGDLREQYF. As DNA, the CDR3 is TGCGCCAGCAGCTTGGGTGGGACAGGGGACTTGCGCGAGCAGTACTTC.

CDR3 bases: TGTGCCAGCAGTTTATTTCCCAGTAGCACAGATACGCAGTATTTT. Translating gives CASSLFPSSTDTQYF. The chain carries TRBV27 and TRBJ2-3; D call uncertain. The germline V and J ends were trimmed by 1 base and 0 bases, with 8 bases remaining between them. The CDR3 covers 15 residues. Germline values: CDR1 MNHEY, CDR2 SMNVEV (reference sequence).

This clone has just a few counts. This chain connects TRBV20-1 to TRBJ1-1, with a possible D match to TRBD1 (6 bases). CDR3 size: 11 residues. The V end was cut by 7 bases, the J end by 3 bases, with 9 bases between. CDR1 DFQATT and CDR2 SNEGSKA come from the germline V gene (reference sequence). CDR3 amino acids: CSVRTDTEAFF. CDR3 bases: TGCAGTGTTAGGACAGACACTGAAGCTTTCTTT.